This is a list of T cell receptor beta chains from one sample in a study of T-cell memory formation after mild COVID-19. TCRdb re-called the 5' RACE reads through MiXCR, storing one row per CDR3 protein. The top ten hold 8.5% to 9% of the sample, which has 400,000 to 500,000 distinct CDR3 sequences, around 24% seen once. Sequenced material: PBMCs or a T cell subset sorted from them (not recorded which). Receptors were obtained from an adult woman who had mild COVID-19 (a few samples of this study predate the infection). Cell type and time point are not known. Both conserved end residues are part of each CDR3. Fields, in order: V gene, clone size, J gene, D gene, CDR3 DNA, CDR3 protein. D genes are given only for firm matches. Part of the rows lack a size; the others show once, few, many or a class for expanded clones.

TRBV12-3/TRBV12-4,.,TRBJ2-5,.,TGTGCCAGCAGTTCGACCCCCGGGGGTGCGGAGACCCAGTACTTC,CASSSTPGGAETQYF
TRBV12-3/TRBV12-4,.,TRBJ2-2,.,TGTGCCAGCCAAGGGGACACCGGGGAGCTGTTTTTT,CASQGDTGELFF
TRBV4-1,.,TRBJ2-1,TRBD2,TGCGCCAGCAGCCACGGGGGGGTCGAGCCCGGGAATGAGCAGTTCTTC,CASSHGGVEPGNEQFF
TRBV4-1,few,TRBJ2-7,.,TGCGCCAGCAGCCAGGACAGCATCACCTACGAGCAGTACTTC,CASSQDSITYEQYF
TRBV4-1,.,TRBJ2-3,TRBD2,TGCGCCAGCAGCCAAGACCCAGCGGGGTATAGCACAGATACGCAGTATTTT,CASSQDPAGYSTDTQYF
TRBV11-3,.,TRBJ2-2,.,TGTGCCAGCAGCCCTGCCCCAACCGGGGAGCTGTTTTTT,CASSPAPTGELFF
TRBV4-3,once,TRBJ2-5,TRBD1,TGCGCCAGCAGCCCCCGGACAGGGGCGAAAGAGACCCAGTACTTC,CASSPRTGAKETQYF
TRBV7-2,.,TRBJ2-7,.,TGTGCCAGCAGCGCTCGGAAGTCCCACGACTACGAGCAGTACTTC,CASSARKSHDYEQYF
TRBV5-1,few,TRBJ2-1,.,TGCGCCAGCAGCCAGAACTGGGATGAGCAGTTCTTC,CASSQNWDEQFF
TRBV12-3/TRBV12-4,.,TRBJ2-1,TRBD2,TGTGCCAGCAGTCCCGGACTAGCTCATCGGTTCAATGAGCAGTTCTTC,CASSPGLAHRFNEQFF
TRBV29-1,.,TRBJ1-1,.,TGCAGCGTTGACGGCGGAGGACGGTTTGAAGCTTTCTTT,CSVDGGGRFEAFF
TRBV12-3/TRBV12-4,.,TRBJ1-1,.,TGTGCCAGCTACGGTGGCTTGCACACTGAAGCTTTCTTT,CASYGGLHTEAFF
TRBV5-1,few,TRBJ1-4,.,TGCGCCAGCAGCTCTGCATCGGAAAAACTGTTTTTT,CASSSASEKLFF
TRBV20-1,.,TRBJ2-7,.,TGCAGTGCCTGGACTCTAAACCTAAGCTCCTACGAGCAGTACTTC,CSAWTLNLSSYEQYF
TRBV18,few,TRBJ1-1,.,TGTGCCAGCTCACCAAACGGTTTTACTGAAGCTTTCTTT,CASSPNGFTEAFF
TRBV2,.,TRBJ1-1,.,TGTGCCAGCACCAAGACGGAGAACACTGAAGCTTTCTTT,CASTKTENTEAFF
TRBV15,many,TRBJ1-2,.,TGTGCCACCAGCAGAGATCCCTACAGGGCAGACTATGGCTACACCTTC,CATSRDPYRADYGYTF
TRBV12-3/TRBV12-4,few,TRBJ2-1,TRBD1,TGTGCCAGCAGTTTTGGATCCAGGGACAGGAGATACAATGAGCAGTTCTTC,CASSFGSRDRRYNEQFF
TRBV6-2/TRBV6-3,.,TRBJ2-1,.,TGTGCCAGCAGTCCCAGCCCTCCCCCTAATGAGCAGTTCTTC,CASSPSPPPNEQFF
TRBV6-5,.,TRBJ1-2,.,TGTGCCAGCAGTTACTCCTGGCAGGGTGTCGACTATGGCTACACCTTC,CASSYSWQGVDYGYTF
TRBV5-6,once,TRBJ1-2,.,TGTGCCAGCAGCCACCGGGGAGCTCAAGTCGGCTACACCTTC,CASSHRGAQVGYTF
TRBV3-1,.,TRBJ1-1,.,TGTGCCAGCAGCCAAGAAATTCCCGCTTTGGCTTTCTTT,CASSQEIPALAFF
TRBV5-1,.,TRBJ1-2,.,TGCGCCAGCAGCTTGGCCGGGGTTTCGGTGGACTACACCTTC,CASSLAGVSVDYTF
TRBV7-9,.,TRBJ1-1,TRBD1,TGTGCCAGCAGCTCCCTGACAGGGGCGAACACTGAAGCTTTCTTT,CASSSLTGANTEAFF
TRBV25-1,many,TRBJ2-3,.,TGTGCCAGCAGTCCCCATGTGGGGGAAAGCACAGATACGCAGTATTTT,CASSPHVGESTDTQYF
TRBV4-3,few,TRBJ2-2,.,TGCGCCAGCAGCCAAGACTGGTCGGAGAACACCGGGGAGCTGTTTTTT,CASSQDWSENTGELFF
TRBV6-6,few,TRBJ1-1,.,TGTGCCAGCAGTTACGAAGGGGTGAACACTGAAGCTTTCTTT,CASSYEGVNTEAFF
TRBV7-9,few,TRBJ2-1,.,TGTGCCAGCAGCTTAAGGGACGGGGGCGAGAGCTCCTACAATGAGCAGTTCTTC,CASSLRDGGESSYNEQFF
TRBV7-2,.,TRBJ2-5,.,TGTGCCAGCAGCCGCAGCCTTGTGGACAAAGAGACCCAGTACTTC,CASSRSLVDKETQYF
TRBV20-1,.,TRBJ2-4,TRBD2,TGCAGTGCTAGCGGGAGGGCCTTAAACATTCAGTACTTC,CSASGRALNIQYF
TRBV30,.,TRBJ2-5,.,TGTGCCTGGACGGGCGGACAAGAGACCCAGTACTTC,CAWTGGQETQYF
TRBV27,few,TRBJ2-7,.,TGTGCCAGCAGTTTATCCCGAACACGAAGCTCCTACGAGCAGTACTTC,CASSLSRTRSSYEQYF
TRBV7-6,.,TRBJ2-3,.,TGTGCCAGCAGCTCCGGGGCGGGCGTGCAGGCAGATACGCAGTATTTT,CASSSGAGVQADTQYF
TRBV12-3/TRBV12-4,once,TRBJ1-1,TRBD1,TGTGCCAGCAGTCCAAGACAGGGAGAGGTGACTGAAGCTTTCTTT,CASSPRQGEVTEAFF
TRBV6-5,few,TRBJ2-2,.,TGTGCCAGCAGTTACTGGGTGGGAACCGGGGAGCTGTTTTTT,CASSYWVGTGELFF
TRBV7-9,few,TRBJ2-1,TRBD2,TGTGCCAGCAGCTCACCGCCGAGGGGCCTAGCGGGAGGGCCTCATGAGCAGTTCTTC,CASSSPPRGLAGGPHEQFF
TRBV7-2,.,TRBJ2-1,TRBD2,TGTGCCAGCAGCTTAGGGAGGGTATACCTAGCGGGATACAATGAGCAGTTCTTC,CASSLGRVYLAGYNEQFF
TRBV4-1,many,TRBJ2-5,TRBD2,TGCGCCAGCAGCCAACTAGCGGGGGGAAGGACCCAGTACTTC,CASSQLAGGRTQYF
TRBV20-1,.,TRBJ2-7,TRBD2,TGCAGTGCATCAGGAGCGGGAGCTTTCTCCTACGAGCAGTACTTC,CSASGAGAFSYEQYF
TRBV7-2,few,TRBJ2-3,TRBD1,TGTGCCAGCAGCCCTGGGACAGGGTTTTCTGATACGCAGTATTTT,CASSPGTGFSDTQYF
TRBV20-1,.,TRBJ2-5,TRBD2,TGCAGTGCTAGAGGGACTAGACAAGAGACCCAGTACTTC,CSARGTRQETQYF
TRBV12-3/TRBV12-4,few,TRBJ1-1,.,TGTGCCAGCAGTTTAGGGACTCCCACAGCTTTCTTT,CASSLGTPTAFF
TRBV7-9,.,TRBJ1-1,.,TGTGCCAGCAGCTTAGCCGGCAGGGTGGATGCTGAAGCTTTCTTT,CASSLAGRVDAEAFF
TRBV4-1,.,TRBJ2-6,.,TGCGCCAGCAGCCAACTTATCGCTGGGGCCAACGTCCTGACTTTC,CASSQLIAGANVLTF
TRBV15,.,TRBJ2-3,TRBD2,TGTGCCACCAGCAGGAGCGGGAGAGGCACAGATACGCAGTATTTT,CATSRSGRGTDTQYF
TRBV7-9,few,TRBJ2-5,.,TGTGCCAGCAGCTTATTGATCCCGGTGGCGGAAGAGACCCAGTACTTC,CASSLLIPVAEETQYF
TRBV24-1,.,TRBJ2-7,TRBD2,TGTGCCACCAGTGGGCCCACTAGCGGGAGGCACGAGCAGTACTTC,CATSGPTSGRHEQYF
TRBV5-1,.,TRBJ2-3,.,TGCGCCAGCAGAGTAGGGAACACAGATACGCAGTATTTT,CASRVGNTDTQYF
TRBV20-1,.,TRBJ1-1,TRBD1,TGCAGTGCTAAAGGACAGGGGGCGCCCACTGAAGCTTTCTTT,CSAKGQGAPTEAFF
TRBV12-3/TRBV12-4,few,TRBJ2-4,TRBD2,TGTGCCAGCACCGTGGGCGGGAGGGCCGTGTACATTCAGTACTTC,CASTVGGRAVYIQYF
TRBV12-3/TRBV12-4,.,TRBJ2-7,.,TGTGCCAGCAGTTTGGGCCCCCCGGGGGGCCCCTACGAGCAGTACTTC,CASSLGPPGGPYEQYF